This T cell receptor (beta chain) was sequenced for a study of T-cell memory formation after mild COVID-19. Study context: TCR clusters mostly belonged to single donors. Findings of the study overall: Cross-reactive memory apparently joined, as some responding clones appeared in pre-infection memory. Shrinking CD4+ clones were chiefly CM and EM; CD8+ ones were chiefly EMRA.

On this clonotype itself: Its target is not known.

Sample barcodes and UMIs were carried by the TCR alpha and TCR beta cDNA libraries that 5'RACE generated with constant-segment primers. One entry per CDR3 protein results from TCRdb running MiXCR on the 5' RACE reads. The sample records about 320,000 distinct CDR3 sequences, 14% being singletons. The germline V gene has CDR1 SGHNT and CDR2 YYREEE (reference sequence). V was pared by 0 bases and J by 2 bases, with 11 bases between. This CDR3 has 15 residues. The chain uses TRBV5-4 and TRBJ1-2; no firm D call. What was sequenced was PBMCs or a T cell subset sorted from them (not recorded which). The TCR originated in a young man who had mild COVID-19 (a few samples of this study predate the infection). Cell type and time point are not known. The CDR3 DNA follows: TGTGCCAGCAGCTTGGAGAAGGGAGTCAACTATGGCTACACCTTC. It encodes CASSLEKGVNYGYTF.